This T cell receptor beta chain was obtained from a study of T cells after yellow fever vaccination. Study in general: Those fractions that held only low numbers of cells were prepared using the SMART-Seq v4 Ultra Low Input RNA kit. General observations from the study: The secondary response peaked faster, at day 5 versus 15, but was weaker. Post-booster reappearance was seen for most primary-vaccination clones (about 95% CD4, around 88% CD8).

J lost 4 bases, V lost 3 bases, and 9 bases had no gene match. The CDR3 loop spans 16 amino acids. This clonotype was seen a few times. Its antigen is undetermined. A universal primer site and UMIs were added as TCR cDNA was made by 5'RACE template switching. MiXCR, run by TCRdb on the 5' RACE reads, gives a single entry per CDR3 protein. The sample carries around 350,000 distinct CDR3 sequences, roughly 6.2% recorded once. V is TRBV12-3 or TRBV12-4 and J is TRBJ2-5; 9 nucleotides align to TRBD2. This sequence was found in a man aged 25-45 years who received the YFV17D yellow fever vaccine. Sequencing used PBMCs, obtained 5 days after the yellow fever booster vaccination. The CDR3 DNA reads TGTGCCAGCAGTTTTTGGGCGGGAGGGCCTGTAGAGACCCAGTACTTC. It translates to CASSFWAGGPVETQYF.